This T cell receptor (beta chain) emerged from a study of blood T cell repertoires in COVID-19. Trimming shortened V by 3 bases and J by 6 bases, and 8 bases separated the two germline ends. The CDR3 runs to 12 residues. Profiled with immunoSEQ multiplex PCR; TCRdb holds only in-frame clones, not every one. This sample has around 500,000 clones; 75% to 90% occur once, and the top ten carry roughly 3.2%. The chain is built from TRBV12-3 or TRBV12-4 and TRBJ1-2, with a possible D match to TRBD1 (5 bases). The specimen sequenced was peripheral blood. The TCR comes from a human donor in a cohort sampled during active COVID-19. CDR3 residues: CASSFGRDGYTF. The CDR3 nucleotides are TGTGCCAGCAGTTTTGGCAGGGATGGCTACACCTTC.